Listed below are T cell receptor beta chains from one sample, sequenced in a study of T-cell memory formation after mild COVID-19. TCRdb re-called the 5' RACE reads with MiXCR, one entry per CDR3 protein. The table includes about 470,000 distinct CDR3 sequences, 20% to 30% detected once. The sequencing sample was made of PBMCs or a T cell subset sorted from them (not recorded which). Every receptor here comes from an adult woman who had mild COVID-19 (a few samples of this study predate the infection). Cell type and time point are not known. Both conserved end residues are trimmed from each CDR3. Fields, in order: CDR3 protein, J gene, V gene.

CDR3aa: ASRRDLSTGELF
j_gene: TRBJ2-2
v_gene: TRBV9

CDR3aa: SARDPGAPSYNEQF
j_gene: TRBJ2-1
v_gene: TRBV20-1

CDR3aa: ASSFGGARKETQY
j_gene: TRBJ2-5
v_gene: TRBV5-5

CDR3aa: SARGRAGASYNEQF
j_gene: TRBJ2-1
v_gene: TRBV20-1

CDR3aa: ASSQDTETYEQY
j_gene: TRBJ2-7
v_gene: TRBV5-1

CDR3aa: ASSLSGRVDTGELF
j_gene: TRBJ2-2
v_gene: TRBV5-6

CDR3aa: SATQGALNTGELF
j_gene: TRBJ2-2
v_gene: TRBV20-1

CDR3aa: ASSLNGGYEQY
j_gene: TRBJ2-7
v_gene: TRBV7-3

CDR3aa: ASIRAPGTGELF
j_gene: TRBJ2-2
v_gene: TRBV11-2

CDR3aa: ASSLAVHGDTQY
j_gene: TRBJ2-3
v_gene: TRBV12-3/TRBV12-4

CDR3aa: ASSELTSITGELF
j_gene: TRBJ2-2
v_gene: TRBV2

CDR3aa: ASSYAGENEKLF
j_gene: TRBJ1-4
v_gene: TRBV6-2/TRBV6-3

CDR3aa: ASSWTGGNQPQH
j_gene: TRBJ1-5
v_gene: TRBV12-3/TRBV12-4

CDR3aa: SARLRGRRFEAF
j_gene: TRBJ1-1
v_gene: TRBV20-1

CDR3aa: ASTPGIAGWNEQY
j_gene: TRBJ2-7
v_gene: TRBV6-5

CDR3aa: ASSYTGRGLSGANVLT
j_gene: TRBJ2-6
v_gene: TRBV6-6

CDR3aa: ASSPWTSRNTDTQY
j_gene: TRBJ2-3
v_gene: TRBV9

CDR3aa: SASSGWVGNTIY
j_gene: TRBJ1-3
v_gene: TRBV20-1

CDR3aa: ASSYRAGRPSEQY
j_gene: TRBJ2-7
v_gene: TRBV6-5

CDR3aa: SASPQQGSYGYT
j_gene: TRBJ1-2
v_gene: TRBV20-1

CDR3aa: ATSDQDRVY
j_gene: TRBJ1-6
v_gene: TRBV15

CDR3aa: ATPQDTSYNEQF
j_gene: TRBJ2-1
v_gene: TRBV24-1

CDR3aa: ASSLDPGTEAF
j_gene: TRBJ1-1
v_gene: TRBV19

CDR3aa: ASSLDNLYSSYEQY
j_gene: TRBJ2-7
v_gene: TRBV5-5

CDR3aa: ASSLYAGEGNEQF
j_gene: TRBJ2-1
v_gene: TRBV7-3

CDR3aa: ASSLAGIYTEAF
j_gene: TRBJ1-1
v_gene: TRBV7-9

CDR3aa: ASSLGDYTEAF
j_gene: TRBJ1-1
v_gene: TRBV11-2

CDR3aa: SADIGYEQY
j_gene: TRBJ2-7
v_gene: TRBV20-1

CDR3aa: ASSSDRDEQF
j_gene: TRBJ2-1
v_gene: TRBV12-3/TRBV12-4

CDR3aa: ASSRQREFLDTQY
j_gene: TRBJ2-3
v_gene: TRBV6-2/TRBV6-3

CDR3aa: ASSFIGGDTPNEEQY
j_gene: TRBJ2-7
v_gene: TRBV12-1

CDR3aa: ASSQDLSGGYGYT
j_gene: TRBJ1-2
v_gene: TRBV3-1

CDR3aa: ASSGIAGEGDTQY
j_gene: TRBJ2-3
v_gene: TRBV14

CDR3aa: ASSYTADEQY
j_gene: TRBJ2-7
v_gene: TRBV6-6

CDR3aa: ASSLGLGGANVLT
j_gene: TRBJ2-6
v_gene: TRBV5-6

CDR3aa: ASSLKSRQDPYNEQF
j_gene: TRBJ2-1
v_gene: TRBV7-3

CDR3aa: ASSLQGGVGYT
j_gene: TRBJ1-2
v_gene: TRBV6-5

CDR3aa: SAPLYAEAF
j_gene: TRBJ1-1
v_gene: TRBV20-1

CDR3aa: ASGDRGRSEAF
j_gene: TRBJ1-1
v_gene: TRBV5-6

CDR3aa: ATSRTGTSGARGEQF
j_gene: TRBJ2-1
v_gene: TRBV15

CDR3aa: ASSARDTAGDTQY
j_gene: TRBJ2-3
v_gene: TRBV5-1

CDR3aa: ASSRGLVDEQF
j_gene: TRBJ2-1
v_gene: TRBV19

CDR3aa: ASSPPRGQPQH
j_gene: TRBJ1-5
v_gene: TRBV12-3/TRBV12-4

CDR3aa: SVEGQGSTVHYNEQF
j_gene: TRBJ2-1
v_gene: TRBV29-1

CDR3aa: ATQSAPGTRETQY
j_gene: TRBJ2-5
v_gene: TRBV24-1

CDR3aa: SASANSNQPQH
j_gene: TRBJ1-5
v_gene: TRBV20-1

CDR3aa: ASSPGGHTEAF
j_gene: TRBJ1-1
v_gene: TRBV7-3

CDR3aa: ASSPFTDTQY
j_gene: TRBJ2-3
v_gene: TRBV7-9

CDR3aa: ASSYGPTYYGYT
j_gene: TRBJ1-2
v_gene: TRBV6-5

CDR3aa: ASSLAPGTDGYEQY
j_gene: TRBJ2-7
v_gene: TRBV5-1

CDR3aa: ASSDPGSDQPQH
j_gene: TRBJ1-5
v_gene: TRBV25-1

CDR3aa: ASSPSTGGMDQPQH
j_gene: TRBJ1-5
v_gene: TRBV7-6

CDR3aa: ASSSSGHEQF
j_gene: TRBJ2-1
v_gene: TRBV6-2/TRBV6-3

CDR3aa: ASVRQPSNTGELF
j_gene: TRBJ2-2
v_gene: TRBV5-1

CDR3aa: ATSDLGTGGRAF
j_gene: TRBJ1-1
v_gene: TRBV24-1